These 15 T cell receptor beta chains came from one sample sequenced in a study of CD4 T cells in relation to SARS-CoV-2 and coronaviruses. The data were produced by immunoSEQ multiplex PCR, yet TCRdb's version contains in-frame clones alone and is incomplete. The sample carries tens of thousands of clones, more than 70% recorded once. What these receptors recognize is not known. Material: naive CD4+ T cells from PBMCs, cultured in vitro. As to subset: naive CD4+ T cells isolated by negative enrichment. All receptors derive from an adult with COVID-19.

This clone was detected only a few times. The chain is built from TRBV19 and TRBJ2-2; 7 bases match TRBD1. The CDR3 consists of 14 residues. The J segment lost 4 bases and the V segment lost 6 bases, leaving 5 bases of the junction unmatched. Germline CDR1 reads LNHDA; CDR2 reads SQIVND (reference sequence). CDR3 DNA: TGTGCCAGTAGACCGACAGGGCTCACCGGGGAGCTGTTTTTT. It yields the protein CASRPTGLTGELFF.

The rearrangement links TRBV18 to TRBJ2-7; D gene ambiguous. Germline CDR1 reads KGHSH; CDR2 reads LQKENI. The CDR3 is made up of 12 amino acids. V shed 2 bases and J shed 2 bases, with 4 bases lying between them. The CDR3 DNA is TGTGCCAGCTCACCAAGGCCCTACGAGCAGTACTTC. Protein product: CASSPRPYEQYF.

This chain joins TRBV2 and TRBJ2-4; a possible D gene is TRBD1 (6 bases). Germline CDR1 is SNHLY and CDR2 is FYNNEI. V was clipped by 4 bases and J by 7 bases, with 8 bases between them. The CDR3 covers 12 residues. The CDR3 DNA follows: TGTGCCAGCAGTGGACAGGTTAACATTCAGTACTTC. It encodes CASSGQVNIQYF.

CDR3: CASSQEKVAGEQYF. The CDR3 coding sequence is TGCGCCAGCAGCCAAGAGAAGGTCGCGGGCGAGCAGTACTTC. This sequence joins TRBV4-1 and TRBJ2-7, with TRBD2 as a possible D gene (5 bases). Trimming pared 0 bases from V and 6 bases from J, leaving 12 bases between. This CDR3 spans 14 amino acids. The germline CDR1 and CDR2 sequences are MGHRA and YSYEKL.

The chain uses TRBV6-2 or TRBV6-3 and TRBJ2-3, with D unclear. The CDR3 contains 13 residues. The V and J ends lost 5 bases and 2 bases respectively, with 8 bases between them. CDR1 MNHEY and CDR2 SVGEGT come from the germline V gene. The CDR3 spells CASSDAPTDTQYF. In DNA, the CDR3 is TGTGCCAGCAGTGACGCGCCCACAGATACGCAGTATTTT.

The chain couples TRBV28 to TRBJ1-2, with TRBD1 matching over 10 bases. The CDR3 length is 16 residues. The germline V gene encodes CDR1 MDHEN and CDR2 SYDVKM. Trimming at V came to 5 bases and at J to 5 bases, leaving 11 bases not matched to a gene. The DNA of the CDR3 is TGTGCCAGCAGTGAAGACAGGGGGCGTGATCGTTATGGCTACACCTTC. Protein sequence: CASSEDRGRDRYGYTF.

This chain joins TRBV18 and TRBJ2-7; possibly TRBD1 for D (5 bases). V was clipped by 6 bases and J by 2 bases, with 17 bases between them. The CDR3 contains 15 residues. Germline loops: CDR1 KGHSH, CDR2 LQKENI. The CDR3 bases are TGTGCCAGCTCGTCTCCCCAGGGTTCGCCCTACGAGCAGTACTTC. This translates into CASSSPQGSPYEQYF.

In DNA form, the CDR3 reads TGTGCCAGCAGCTTCGACACCGGCGCCGATTCACCCCTCCACTTT. Translation gives CASSFDTGADSPLHF. The chain carries TRBV7-3 and TRBJ1-6; D is ambiguous. This CDR3 is 15 amino acids long. CDR1 is SGHTA, CDR2 FQGTGA, per germline. Trimming stripped 3 bases from V and 8 bases from J, with 14 bases between.

This clone was detected only a few times. This rearrangement joins TRBV28 to TRBJ1-5, with a tentative D call TRBD1 (6 bases). In germline, CDR1 is MDHEN, CDR2 SYDVKM. This CDR3 comprises 16 residues. The CDR3, as DNA: TGTGTCTCCCAAAGTCCCGGGGGGCTCGGCAATCAGCCCCAGCATTTT. This sequence encodes CVSQSPGGLGNQPQHF.

The gene calls are TRBV18 and TRBJ2-7; 8 positions agree with TRBD2. V shed 2 bases, J shed 2 bases, and the junction held 20 bases outside the gene matches. The V gene's germline CDR1 is KGHSH and CDR2 LQKENI. The CDR3 consists of 20 residues. CDR3 residues: CASSPKGLAGGSRTAYEQYF. The CDR3 DNA reads TGTGCCAGCTCACCAAAAGGGTTGGCGGGGGGCAGCCGTACCGCCTACGAGCAGTACTTC. Full variable domain (rest looked up from reference TRBV18 and TRBJ2-7): NAGVMQNPRHLVRRRGQEARLRCSPMKGHSHVYWYRQLPEEGLKFMVYLQKENIIDESGMPKERFSAEFPKEGPSILRIQQVVRGDSAAYFCASSPKGLAGGSRTAYEQYFGPGTRLTVT.

The chain joins TRBV21-1 to TRBJ2-1; TRBD2, as called in the table, went unchecked against the DNA. TRBV21-1 is reported as a pseudogene. CDR3 size: 15 residues. CDR3 nucleotides: TGTGCCAGCAGCACCCTAGCGGGAGTTCAGGTTGAGCAGTTCTTC. The encoded protein is CASSTLAGVQVEQFF.

The J gene is TRBJ1-5, the V gene TRBV2; tentatively, D is TRBD1 (5 bases). There are 14 residues in the CDR3. V gave up 6 bases and J gave up 3 bases, with 12 bases separating them. Per germline, CDR1 SNHLY and CDR2 FYNNEI. The CDR3 DNA is TGTGCCAGCAGGGTAGACAGAAACAATCAGCCCCAGCATTTT. It codes for CASRVDRNNQPQHF.

This chain connects TRBV5-1 to TRBJ2-5; D might be TRBD1 (6 bases). Germline lookup yields CDR1 SGHRS and CDR2 YFSETQ. The CDR3 length is 13 residues. V was shortened by 2 bases and J by 2 bases, with 7 bases between the two germline ends. CDR3 sequence: CASSLGQQETQYF. In DNA form, the CDR3 reads TGCGCCAGCAGCTTAGGACAGCAAGAGACCCAGTACTTC.

The rearrangement links TRBV19 to TRBJ2-7; TRBD2 matches 7 bases. This CDR3 has 15 residues. V gave up 6 bases and J gave up 3 bases; unmatched junction bases: 11. CDR1 is LNHDA, CDR2 SQIVND, per germline (reference sequence). CDR3 sequence: CASRPEASGYYEQYF. The CDR3 DNA follows: TGTGCCAGTAGACCCGAGGCTAGCGGATACTACGAGCAGTACTTC.

V is TRBV28 and J is TRBJ2-7; D tentatively reads TRBD1 or TRBD2 (5 bases each). This CDR3 has 15 residues. From germline, CDR1 is MDHEN and CDR2 SYDVKM. Trimming cost V 5 bases and J 4 bases, with 18 bases left between them. Here the CDR3 reads CASSGAGTGPYEQYF. The CDR3 DNA follows: TGTGCCAGCAGTGGAGCCGGGACGGGCCCTTACGAGCAGTACTTC.